Sequencing of this T cell receptor beta chain was carried out in a study of OX40 agonist ivuxolimab in advanced cancers. In the study overall: The eligibility criteria allowed prior anti-PD-1, anti-PD-L1 or anti-CTLA-4 therapy, and 40% had some. Overall study results and limits: Some nonresponders additionally presented with little normalized T-cell clonal expansion.

TCRdb's copy holds only in-frame clones and misses some; the assay was immunoSEQ multiplex PCR. The sample lists about 79,000 clones; less than 95% were seen once. The CDR3 totals 13 residues. The ends were cut back, 6 bases at V and 3 bases at J, with 12 bases in the middle. The germline V gene has CDR1 SGDLS and CDR2 YYNGEE. A note on this clone: What it binds is unknown.

The TCR was taken from an adult with an advanced solid tumor such as melanoma, head and neck, liver or kidney cancer. J is TRBJ1-2 and V is TRBV9, with D hard to call. Sequenced material: CD4+ or CD8+ T cells sorted from blood, taken in a trial of the OX40 agonist ivuxolimab. CDR3 sequence reads: CASTNSIDYGYTF. CDR3 DNA sequence: TGTGCCAGCACGAATTCAATAGACTATGGCTACACCTTC.